These T cell receptor beta chains were read from a single sample in a study of T-cell memory formation after mild COVID-19. TCRdb itself ran the 5' RACE reads through MiXCR, one entry per CDR3 protein. The sample yields under 600,000 distinct CDR3 sequences, less than 25% seen once. The sample was PBMCs or a T cell subset sorted from them (not recorded which). The source of these receptors is an adult woman who had mild COVID-19 (a few samples of this study predate the infection). Cell type and time point are not known. Each CDR3 is given with its conserved first and last residue. Only part of the rows carry a size: once, few, many, or a class if the clone is expanded.

j_gene: TRBJ2-5; abundance: few; v_gene: TRBV7-3; CDR3aa: CASSLAGGFGETQYF
j_gene: TRBJ1-6; abundance: many; v_gene: TRBV7-8; CDR3aa: CASSLANSPLHF
j_gene: TRBJ1-1; abundance: .; v_gene: TRBV7-9; CDR3aa: CASSEGAEAFF
j_gene: TRBJ2-1; abundance: few; v_gene: TRBV20-1; CDR3aa: CSAETGGPYNEQFF
j_gene: TRBJ2-3; abundance: .; v_gene: TRBV7-3; CDR3aa: CASSSGPTILSTDTQYF
j_gene: TRBJ1-2; abundance: .; v_gene: TRBV12-3/TRBV12-4; CDR3aa: CASSPEGYYGYTF
j_gene: TRBJ1-1; abundance: few; v_gene: TRBV5-1; CDR3aa: CASSLVGAPEAFF
j_gene: TRBJ1-1; abundance: few; v_gene: TRBV6-5; CDR3aa: CASSAPGTFGAFF
j_gene: TRBJ2-5; abundance: .; v_gene: TRBV5-1; CDR3aa: CASSSGHQRETQYF
j_gene: TRBJ2-7; abundance: few; v_gene: TRBV5-1; CDR3aa: CASSIDRGVTYEQYF
j_gene: TRBJ2-2; abundance: .; v_gene: TRBV24-1; CDR3aa: CATSDHGGAFAGELFF
j_gene: TRBJ2-2; abundance: many; v_gene: TRBV7-9; CDR3aa: CASSLAPAGALDLRNTGELFF
j_gene: TRBJ2-1; abundance: .; v_gene: TRBV29-1; CDR3aa: CSVDRVGNAGEQFF
j_gene: TRBJ1-3; abundance: .; v_gene: TRBV6-5; CDR3aa: CATRQGVPGNTIYF
j_gene: TRBJ2-7; abundance: few; v_gene: TRBV9; CDR3aa: CASSVGSGSEQYF
j_gene: TRBJ2-7; abundance: .; v_gene: TRBV5-4; CDR3aa: CASSLLLDEQYF
j_gene: TRBJ2-3; abundance: few; v_gene: TRBV9; CDR3aa: CASRSGRGEADTQYF
j_gene: TRBJ2-3; abundance: few; v_gene: TRBV2; CDR3aa: CASSERGPRTDTQYF
j_gene: TRBJ1-2; abundance: .; v_gene: TRBV4-1; CDR3aa: CASSQGAGGNYGYTF
j_gene: TRBJ1-1; abundance: few; v_gene: TRBV3-1; CDR3aa: CASSQDARQGRNTEAFF
j_gene: TRBJ2-1; abundance: few; v_gene: TRBV19; CDR3aa: CASSDRVGEQFF
j_gene: TRBJ2-1; abundance: many; v_gene: TRBV7-2; CDR3aa: CASSPTGREGRSEQFF
j_gene: TRBJ1-1; abundance: .; v_gene: TRBV12-3/TRBV12-4; CDR3aa: CASSHGTAALRTEAFF
j_gene: TRBJ1-2; abundance: few; v_gene: TRBV5-1; CDR3aa: CASSPLGFNYGYTF
j_gene: TRBJ2-7; abundance: few; v_gene: TRBV7-9; CDR3aa: CASSWGRDRAYEQYF
j_gene: TRBJ2-2; abundance: .; v_gene: TRBV7-2; CDR3aa: CASSLAGLAGGPNTGELFF